The T cell receptor (beta chain) under discussion was sequenced for a study of cytomegalovirus exposure and HLA in healthy donors (dated by TCRdb to about 2017). Broadly, across the study: A later analysis indicated that the 120 or so validation repertoires were generated on the platform also employed for the 650 to 850 repertoires of the first cohort. The study aimed to test whether cataloging public T cell receptors could reveal signatures of past pathogen exposure. Besides the first cohort of approximately 710 subjects, a separate validation cohort made up of around 120 different subjects was used. To predict cytomegalovirus infection status, the study combined high-throughput TCR immunosequencing, statistical association of individual TCRs with disease status, and machine learning. On the study overall, not on this receptor specifically: A later analysis lacked HLA typing for the validation cohort, so it scored co-occurrence in that cohort across all 120 repertoires. In the study, 164 TCR beta chains were listed as associated with cytomegalovirus. While some public TCRs were present in many individuals, most TCR sequences turned up only very rarely across donors. The classifier was reported to diagnose cytomegalovirus status with high specificity and sensitivity in both the original and validation cohorts. It was suggested by the authors that the approach could potentially be generalized to other disease states and immunological phenotypes. A few of the identified cytomegalovirus-associated TCR beta chains were confirmed in vitro to be specific for cytomegalovirus antigens. In a later analysis, TCRs clustered in the first cohort were found to also tend to co-occur in the roughly 120 validation repertoires, with 94% of cluster scores above 0.

This clone appeared a single time. Its antigen has not been determined. Base-call qualities are not available, and no considerably larger clone is one nucleotide away. Donors formed part of the validation cohort, which comprised some 120 subjects and was distinct from the first cohort of under 850 subjects. The library was made by the immunoSEQ multiplex PCR assay. On the study's bioinformatics: A statistical classification framework was developed to diagnose cytomegalovirus status using the catalog of TCR beta chain sequences. What TCRdb holds here is the immuneACCESS table cut down to in-frame rearrangements. Part of the clones is not present; checked against another copy, under half of the missing clones reflect an unresolved V gene, and the others are unexplained. V and J calls and clone size follow that table, whereas D and trimming were derived from the DNA. The sample profile shows about 140,000 clones; approximately 85% of them were found once. Roughly 1.4% of the sample goes to the ten largest clones.

CDR1 and CDR2 are drawn from the germline V gene: MGHDK, SYGVNS. Measured from the cysteine to the phenylalanine, the CDR3 is 14 residues long. The kept DNA is CDR3 alone, 42 bases in frame from the first base. V is pruned by 6 bases and J by 8 bases, leaving 7 bases of the junction without a gene match. The TCR was taken from a woman under 40 in good health and CMV-seronegative. The chain couples TRBV25-1 to TRBJ2-1, and 10 junction bases match TRBD2. The sequenced sample consisted of PBMCs. The encoded CDR3 is CASSVSGGADEQFF. The DNA sequence reads TGTGCCAGCAGCGTAAGCGGGGGGGCAGATGAGCAGTTCTTC.